This entry lists 9 T cell receptor beta chains sequenced from one sample in a study of OX40 agonist ivuxolimab in advanced cancers. The repertoire was sequenced with immunoSEQ multiplex PCR; TCRdb's copy has only in-frame clones and lacks some. This sample has about 52,000 clones, with 75% to 90% found just once. Specimen: CD4+ or CD8+ T cells sorted from blood, collected in a trial of the OX40 agonist ivuxolimab. The receptors stem from an adult with an advanced solid tumor such as melanoma, head and neck, liver or kidney cancer.

This clone came up a few times. The chain recombines TRBV4-2 with TRBJ2-3; 9 bases are shared with TRBD2. V shed 0 bases, J shed 4 bases, and the junction held 5 bases outside the gene matches. Germline V gene lookup returns CDR1 LGHNA and CDR2 YNFKEQ. The CDR3 runs 16 residues. CDR3 region: CASSQERGGGADTQYF. CDR3 DNA sequence: TGTGCCAGCAGCCAAGAACGGGGCGGGGGGGCAGATACGCAGTATTTT.

The chain joins TRBV6-5 to TRBJ1-4; TRBD1 is a possible D gene (5 bases). With 5 bases removed from V and 6 bases from J, the gap between germline ends came to 10 bases. The CDR3 covers 13 residues. Germline loops: CDR1 MNHEY, CDR2 SVGAGI. This CDR3 is CASSEQEHEKLFF. CDR3 sequence (DNA): TGTGCCAGCAGTGAACAGGAACATGAAAAACTGTTTTTT.

The J gene is TRBJ1-1, the V gene TRBV6-1; 8 bases align to TRBD1. Per the germline V gene, CDR1 is MNHNS and CDR2 is SASEGT. Trimming took 6 bases from V and 3 from J; bases not matched to a gene: 3. The CDR3 loop spans 13 amino acids. The CDR3 nucleotides read TGTGCCAGCAGACTACAGGGGGACACTGAAGCTTTCTTT. Protein product: CASRLQGDTEAFF.

This clone turned up a few times. The chain couples TRBV30 to TRBJ1-1; D uncertain. The CDR3 has 17 amino acids. Trimming removed 2 bases at V and 5 bases at J, with 24 bases between. Germline V gene lookup returns CDR1 GTSNPN and CDR2 SVGIG (reference sequence). Here the CDR3 reads CAWSFLLGLGYRTEAFF. The DNA for the CDR3 is TGTGCCTGGAGTTTCCTCCTGGGGTTAGGGTATAGGACTGAAGCTTTCTTT.

The CDR3 here is CASRGAGFSGEKLFF. CDR3 bases: TGTGCCAGCAGGGGGGCAGGGTTCTCCGGCGAAAAACTGTTTTTT. This rearrangement joins TRBV7-2 to TRBJ1-4, with D perhaps TRBD1 (6 bases). V was trimmed by 6 bases and J by 8 bases, leaving 19 bases between them. This CDR3 region has 15 residues. The germline V gene encodes CDR1 SGHTA and CDR2 FQGNSA.

V is TRBV7-2 and J is TRBJ1-2; no definite D call. This CDR3 is 13 amino acids long. CDR1 and CDR2 (germline): SGHTA, FQGNSA. Deletions cut 6 bases from V and 4 bases from J, with 12 bases between. CDR3 coding DNA: TGTGCCAGCAGGTCTCCCAGGAGCTATGGCTACACCTTC. It specifies CASRSPRSYGYTF.

This chain uses TRBV9 with TRBJ1-4, with 7 positions matching TRBD1. J gave up 4 bases and V 5 bases, and 5 bases lay outside the gene matches. Germline loops: CDR1 SGDLS, CDR2 YYNGEE. The CDR3 consists of 14 residues. The CDR3 region is CASRGDRLNEKLFF. CDR3 sequence (DNA): TGTGCCAGCAGGGGGGACAGACTTAATGAAAAACTGTTTTTT. Together with reference TRBV9 and TRBJ1-4, the CDR3 gives the full variable domain: DSGVTQTPKHLITATGQRVTLRCSPRSGDLSVYWYQQSLDQGLQFLIQYYNGEERAKGNILERFSAQQFPDLHSELNLSSLELGDSALYFCASRGDRLNEKLFFGSGTQLSVL.

The V and J genes are TRBV2 and TRBJ2-2, with a weak D call TRBD2 (7 bases). Germline V gives CDR1 SNHLY, CDR2 FYNNEI. This CDR3 has 17 amino acids. The V end lost 10 bases, the J end lost 5 bases, and 26 bases lay between the germline ends. The CDR3 region is CATDTPSGGGKTGELFF. CDR3 coding DNA: TGTGCCACCGATACCCCCTCGGGGGGCGGGAAAACCGGGGAGCTGTTTTTT.

The J gene is TRBJ2-5, the V gene TRBV6-5; D might be TRBD1 (5 bases). Germline V gene lookup returns CDR1 MNHEY and CDR2 SVGAGI. V lost 5 bases and J lost 2, with 12 bases in between. There are 14 residues in the CDR3. The DNA for the CDR3 is TGTGCCAGCAGTACATTAGACAGTCAAGAGACCCAGTACTTC. It specifies CASSTLDSQETQYF.